These 21 T cell receptor beta chains were sequenced from one sample in a study of response to subunit inactivated influenza vaccine. TCRdb reanalysed the RT-PCR reads using MiXCR and keeps one entry per CDR3 protein. The data show fewer than 250,000 distinct CDR3 sequences, approximately 15% seen once. The sequences come from CD8+ T cells sorted from PBMCs, collected around 5 days after vaccination. The receptor set was obtained from a man aged 45 to 65 who received an inactivated influenza vaccine.

This clonotype has more than one count but fewer than ten. The V call is TRBV2, the J call TRBJ2-7; D is uncertain. The V end was cut by 1 base, the J end by 1 base, with 11 bases between. There are 15 residues in the CDR3. Germline V gene lookup returns CDR1 SNHLY and CDR2 FYNNEI. CDR3 amino acids: CASSEGPPQSYEQYF. The CDR3 DNA follows: TGTGCCAGCAGTGAAGGCCCCCCACAGTCCTACGAGCAGTACTTC.

This chain links TRBV11-2 with TRBJ2-7; either TRBD1 or TRBD2 may fit D (5 bases each). V shed 3 bases and J shed 3 bases, with 9 bases lying between them. Germline-derived CDR1 and CDR2 are SGHAT and FQNNGV. This CDR3 has 13 amino acids. The CDR3 here is CASSFYGGYEQYF. DNA of the CDR3: TGTGCCAGCAGCTTTTATGGGGGCTACGAGCAGTACTTC.

In its sample, this clonotype was seen a few times. The chain recombines TRBV11-2 with TRBJ2-5, with 11 bases matching TRBD2. The CDR3 has 18 amino acids. V shed 5 bases, J shed 5 bases, and the junction held 16 bases outside the gene matches. The V gene's germline CDR1 is SGHAT and CDR2 FQNNGV. This CDR3 reads CASSNLIGTSGTSETQYF. The CDR3 DNA reads as TGTGCCAGCAGCAACCTCATAGGGACTAGCGGAACCTCGGAGACCCAGTACTTC.

This chain links TRBV10-3 with TRBJ2-3; a weak D match, TRBD2 (6 bases). This CDR3 contains 13 residues. CDR1 is ENHRY, CDR2 SYGVKD, per germline. The germline V and J ends were trimmed by 10 bases and 0 bases, with 11 bases remaining between them. The CDR3, as DNA: TGTGCCAGTCTAGCGCCAAGCACAGATACGCAGTATTTT. This encodes CASLAPSTDTQYF.

This clonotype has only a few counts. The chain links TRBV12-3 or TRBV12-4 to TRBJ2-7; TRBD1 might be the D (5 bases). V lost 6 bases to trimming and J lost 3 bases, with 9 bases between them. CDR3 length: 12 residues. The DNA for the CDR3 is TGTGCCAGCAGGACCACAGGCTACGAGCAGTACTTC. Translation gives CASRTTGYEQYF.

V and J are TRBV27 and TRBJ2-5; D remains ambiguous. The CDR3 is 16 amino acids. Germline CDR1 and CDR2: MNHEY and SMNVEV (reference sequence). V lost 2 bases to trimming and J lost 5 bases, with 18 bases between them. This chain's CDR3 is CASSLDPLGLVETQYF. DNA of the CDR3: TGTGCCAGCAGTTTAGATCCCCTCGGGCTCGTTGAGACCCAGTACTTC.

This clonotype has more than one count but fewer than ten. The genes are TRBV7-9 and TRBJ1-1; perhaps TRBD1 as D (5 bases). The germline V gene encodes CDR1 SEHNR and CDR2 FQNEAQ (reference sequence). V shed 5 bases and J shed 8 bases, with 12 bases lying between them. This CDR3 comprises 12 residues. This chain's CDR3 is CASSAGTAEAFF. The CDR3 bases are TGTGCCAGCAGCGCCGGGACCGCCGAAGCTTTCTTT.

The CDR3 here is CSATDRASTDTQYF. CDR3 DNA sequence: TGCAGTGCTACGGACAGGGCAAGCACAGATACGCAGTATTTT. This chain uses TRBV20-1 with TRBJ2-3; 8 bases agree with TRBD1. The CDR3 consists of 14 residues. Unmatched junction bases numbered 3, after V lost 4 bases and J lost 0 bases. Looked up from germline, CDR1 is DFQATT and CDR2 is SNEGSKA (reference sequence).

This clonotype showed up just a few times. The chain employs TRBV20-1 and TRBJ2-3; 10 bases are a match to TRBD2. Germline CDR1 reads DFQATT; CDR2 reads SNEGSKA (reference sequence). V trimming: 5 bases; J trimming: 5 bases; junction bases outside the gene matches: 7. The CDR3 has 14 amino acids. The CDR3 reads CSASAGGPGDTQYF. In nucleotides, the CDR3 is TGCAGTGCTTCAGCGGGGGGGCCGGGAGATACGCAGTATTTT.

The chain joins TRBV29-1 to TRBJ2-3, with 8 bases fitting TRBD1. Germline V CDR1 and CDR2: SQVTM, ANQGSEA. Trimming took 6 bases from V and 3 from J; bases not matched to a gene: 8. The CDR3 length is 14 residues. CDR3 nucleotide sequence: TGCAGCGTCCAGGGGGCCCGGGGGACAGATACGCAGTATTTT. This sequence encodes CSVQGARGTDTQYF.

This clonotype came up a few times. The V gene is TRBV11-2, the J gene TRBJ1-1; possibly TRBD1 for D (5 bases). V was trimmed by 5 bases and J by 6 bases, leaving 13 bases between them. CDR1 SGHAT and CDR2 FQNNGV come from the germline V gene. The CDR3 has 13 amino acids. In nucleotides, the CDR3 is TGTGCCAGCAGCAAAGCCCGGACATCTGAAGCTTTCTTT. Translated, it gives CASSKARTSEAFF.

V and J are TRBV6-5 and TRBJ2-6; 9 bases line up with TRBD1. The CDR3 covers 19 residues. With 4 bases clipped from V and 1 base from J, the junction kept 11 bases outside the gene matches. Germline CDR1 MNHEY, CDR2 SVGAGI. The CDR3 DNA reads TGTGCCAGCAGTTCCCCGATGACAGGGGGGATTTCTGGGGCCAACGTCCTGACTTTC. The encoded protein is CASSSPMTGGISGANVLTF.

The table lists this clonotype with many counts. The chain joins TRBV20-1 to TRBJ2-5; D gene ambiguous. CDR1 and CDR2 (germline): DFQATT, SNEGSKA (reference sequence). CDR3 length: 13 residues. The V gene lost 0 bases and the J gene lost 1 base, with 6 bases spanning the gap. The CDR3 nucleotides read TGCAGTGCTAGAGATGTCTTCCAAGAGACCCAGTACTTC. Encoded protein: CSARDVFQETQYF.

This clonotype has more than one count but fewer than ten. The gene calls are TRBV6-1 and TRBJ2-2; D not resolved. Trimming removed 5 bases from V and 4 bases from J, with 23 bases in between. Germline V lookup: CDR1 MNHNS, CDR2 SASEGT. The CDR3 runs to 18 residues. The CDR3: CASSRKGLEFSPTGELFF. In DNA form, the CDR3 reads TGTGCCAGCAGTCGCAAAGGGTTGGAGTTTTCCCCCACCGGGGAGCTGTTTTTT.

This clonotype was found many times. V usage is TRBV4-1 and J usage is TRBJ2-1; 7 positions match TRBD2. The length of the CDR3 is 16 residues. In germline, CDR1 is MGHRA, CDR2 YSYEKL. V shed 3 bases, J shed 4 bases, and the junction held 9 bases outside the gene matches. CDR3 amino acids: CASSQHLADNYNEQFF. The CDR3 nucleotides are TGCGCCAGCAGCCAGCATCTAGCGGATAATTACAATGAGCAGTTCTTC.

V and J are TRBV7-9 and TRBJ1-5; tentative D call: TRBD1 (5 bases). Trimming left V 1 base short and J 7 bases short, with 11 bases between. This CDR3 contains 14 residues. The germline V gene has CDR1 SEHNR and CDR2 FQNEAQ (reference sequence). In DNA, the CDR3 is TGTGCCAGCAGCTTAGGGTTAGGGGTCCAGCCCCAGCATTTT. It codes for CASSLGLGVQPQHF. Complete variable domain (other parts from reference TRBV7-9 and TRBJ1-5): DTGVSQNPRHKITKRGQNVTFRCDPISEHNRLYWYRQTLGQGPEFLTYFQNEAQLEKSRLLSDRFSAERPKGSFSTLEIQRTEQGDSAMYLCASSLGLGVQPQHFGDGTRLSIL.

This clonotype was counted a few times. The V call is TRBV5-6, the J call TRBJ2-1; TRBD2 agrees at 15 bases. In germline, CDR1 is SGHDT, CDR2 YYEEEE. Germline trimming cut 2 bases from V and 0 bases from J; bases unmatched to any gene: 9. The CDR3 is 20 amino acids. The CDR3 here is CASSFLGTSGRLSSYNEQFF. The DNA of the CDR3 is TGTGCCAGCAGCTTCCTCGGGACTAGCGGGAGGTTGAGCTCCTACAATGAGCAGTTCTTC. The variable domain in full, completed from reference TRBV5-6 and TRBJ2-1, reads DAGVTQSPTHLIKTRGQQVTLRCSPKSGHDTVSWYQQALGQGPQFIFQYYEEEERQRGNFPDRFSGHQFPNYSSELNVNALLLGDSALYLCASSFLGTSGRLSSYNEQFFGPGTRLTVL.

This clonotype showed up just a few times. The chain links TRBV29-1 to TRBJ2-7, with D maybe TRBD1 (6 bases). Trimming removed 2 bases at V and 4 bases at J, with 15 bases between. This CDR3 is built from 14 residues. Germline V lookup: CDR1 SQVTM, CDR2 ANQGSEA. CDR3 bases: TGCAGCGTTGAATTAAGGCAGGGGTTGTACGAGCAGTACTTC. Protein sequence: CSVELRQGLYEQYF.

This clonotype came up many times. This chain joins TRBV11-1 and TRBJ2-1; maybe TRBD1 (6 bases). The CDR3 contains 14 residues. V lost 4 bases to trimming and J lost 2 bases, with 9 bases between them. Germline V gene data show CDR1 as SGHAT and CDR2 as FQDESV (reference sequence). The CDR3 nucleotides read TGTGCCAGCAGCTCACGGGACACCTACAATGAGCAGTTCTTC. Translating it yields CASSSRDTYNEQFF.

At least ten counts were recorded for this clonotype. The CDR3 spells CASSQDGIGNEKLFF. The CDR3 DNA is TGTGCCAGCAGCCAAGATGGCATTGGCAATGAAAAACTGTTTTTT. The genes are TRBV4-2 and TRBJ1-4; D unresolved. This CDR3 has 15 residues. Germline V gene sequence: CDR1 LGHNA, CDR2 YNFKEQ. V was shortened by 0 bases and J by 5 bases, with 10 bases between the two germline ends.

This clonotype appeared a few times. J is TRBJ2-7 and V is TRBV9; 7 positions agree with TRBD1. V trimming: 3 bases; J trimming: 2 bases; junction bases outside the gene matches: 8. Germline loops: CDR1 SGDLS, CDR2 YYNGEE. The CDR3 spans 15 residues. The CDR3 is CASSEGAGRTYEQYF. In DNA form, the CDR3 reads TGTGCCAGCAGCGAGGGGGCTGGACGGACCTACGAGCAGTACTTC.